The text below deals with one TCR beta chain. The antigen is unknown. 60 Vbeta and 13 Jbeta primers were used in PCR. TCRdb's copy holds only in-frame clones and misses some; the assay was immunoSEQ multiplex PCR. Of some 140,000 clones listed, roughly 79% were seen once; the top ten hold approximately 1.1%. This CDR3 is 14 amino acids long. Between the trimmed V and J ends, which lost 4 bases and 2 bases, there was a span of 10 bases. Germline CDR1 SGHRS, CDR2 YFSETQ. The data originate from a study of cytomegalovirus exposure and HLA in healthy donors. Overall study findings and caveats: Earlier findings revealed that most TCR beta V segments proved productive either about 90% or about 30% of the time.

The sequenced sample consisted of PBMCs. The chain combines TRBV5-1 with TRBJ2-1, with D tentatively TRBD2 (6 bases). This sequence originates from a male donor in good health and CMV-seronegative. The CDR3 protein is CASSPGTAYNEQFF. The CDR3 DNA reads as TGCGCCAGCAGCCCGGGGACTGCCTACAATGAGCAGTTCTTC.